Listed here are 20 T cell receptor beta chains from one sample, sequenced in a study of blood T cell repertoires in COVID-19. The repertoire was sequenced with immunoSEQ multiplex PCR; TCRdb's copy has only in-frame clones and lacks some. The sample shows more than 250,000 clones, around 86% of them seen only once. The specimen was peripheral blood. All receptors derive from a man in his fifties with active or convalescent COVID-19.

For this clone: Other DNA sequences in this specimen translate into the identical CDR3. This chain connects TRBV18 to TRBJ2-1; 10 bases map to TRBD1. Germline CDR1 is KGHSH and CDR2 is LQKENI. The CDR3 sequence is 15 residues long. V shed 3 bases, J shed 2 bases, and the junction held 1 base outside the gene matches. CDR3 loop: CASSPGTGAYNEQFF. CDR3 sequence (DNA): TGTGCCAGCTCACCTGGGACAGGGGCCTACAATGAGCAGTTCTTC.

Note on this clone: Additional DNA sequences in this sample encode the identical CDR3. The chain recombines TRBV19 with TRBJ2-5; a possible D gene is TRBD1 (5 bases). Germline-derived CDR1 and CDR2 are LNHDA and SQIVND (reference sequence). The CDR3 is 14 residues long. Trimming removed 3 bases from V and 2 bases from J, with 10 bases in between. The CDR3 protein is CASSISDRQETQYF. The CDR3 DNA follows: TGTGCCAGTAGTATTTCAGACAGACAAGAGACCCAGTACTTC.

Only one count was recorded for this clone. The chain joins TRBV2 to TRBJ2-5; 8 positions agree with TRBD2. The ends lost 4 bases at V and 2 bases at J; junction bases unmatched: 9. The germline V gene has CDR1 SNHLY and CDR2 FYNNEI. CDR3 length: 16 amino acids. CDR3 DNA sequence: TGTGCCAGCAGTGCCAATAGCGGGGCCGGACAAGAGACCCAGTACTTC. Translating it yields CASSANSGAGQETQYF.

This chain links TRBV2 with TRBJ2-5; 7 bases match TRBD1. Germline lookup yields CDR1 SNHLY and CDR2 FYNNEI. The CDR3 contains 12 residues. The junction had 6 bases not matched to a gene; V was cut back by 9 bases and J by 5 bases. CDR3: CASRQGWETQYF. The CDR3 coding sequence is TGTGCCAGTCGACAGGGATGGGAGACCCAGTACTTC.

The V and J genes are TRBV5-8 and TRBJ2-3; 8 bases match TRBD2. Germline trimming cut 0 bases from V and 3 bases from J; bases unmatched to any gene: 3. This CDR3 has 15 amino acids. CDR1 and CDR2 (germline): SGHTS, YDEGEE. For the CDR3, the DNA is TGTGCCAGCAGCTTGGGGGTAGCGGGGACAGATACGCAGTATTTT. Its translation is CASSLGVAGTDTQYF.

The chain couples TRBV6-5 to TRBJ2-7, with a possible D match to TRBD1 (6 bases). The V gene's germline CDR1 is MNHEY and CDR2 SVGAGI. Trimming shortened V by 7 bases and J by 1 base, and 11 bases separated the two germline ends. The CDR3 sequence is 13 residues long. CDR3 DNA sequence: TGTGCCAGCATTGCCAGGGGATCCTACGAGCAGTACTTC. As protein: CASIARGSYEQYF.

The CDR3 loop is CASSQTTGLAGLPQETQYF. The DNA for the CDR3 is TGCGCCAGCAGCCAGACAACAGGTCTAGCGGGACTTCCCCAAGAGACCCAGTACTTC. This chain joins TRBV4-3 and TRBJ2-5, with 9 bases fitting TRBD2. Germline V gene data show CDR1 as LGHNA and CDR2 as YSLEER. This CDR3 comprises 19 residues. V lost 3 bases, J lost 1 base, and 15 bases stayed unmatched.

The rearrangement links TRBV2 to TRBJ1-1; D gene unclear. CDR3 length equals 14 residues. V was cut by 4 bases and J by 0 bases, with 9 bases left in between. Germline V gene data show CDR1 as SNHLY and CDR2 as FYNNEI. CDR3 amino acids: CASSGMSMNTEAFF. The CDR3 DNA reads TGTGCCAGCAGTGGTATGAGTATGAACACTGAAGCTTTCTTT.

This clone was seen only a few times. V gene TRBV28 combines with J gene TRBJ1-2; D is undetermined. Germline assignment: CDR1 MDHEN and CDR2 SYDVKM. This CDR3 region has 13 residues. V was clipped by 2 bases and J by 5 bases, with 9 bases between them. CDR3 sequence (DNA): TGTGCCAGCAGTTTAGTTGGAGGGTATGGCTACACCTTC. Encoded protein: CASSLVGGYGYTF.

This sequence joins TRBV28 and TRBJ2-3, with D perhaps TRBD2 (5 bases). Germline V lookup: CDR1 MDHEN, CDR2 SYDVKM. Trimming took off 3 bases at V and 6 bases at J, with 16 bases between the two ends. The CDR3 runs 15 residues. The CDR3 is CASSLLGVPFDTQYF. The CDR3 DNA reads as TGTGCCAGCAGTTTGCTGGGAGTACCCTTCGATACGCAGTATTTT.

The chain joins TRBV18 to TRBJ1-3; D not resolved. Germline V gives CDR1 KGHSH, CDR2 LQKENI. Trimming pared 2 bases from V and 4 bases from J, leaving 21 bases between. The CDR3 runs 18 residues. Here the CDR3 reads CASSPNSITQVTGNTIYF. In DNA, the CDR3 is TGTGCCAGCTCACCAAACTCAATAACGCAGGTTACGGGAAACACCATATATTTT. Filled out from reference TRBV18 and TRBJ1-3, the complete variable domain reads NAGVMQNPRHLVRRRGQEARLRCSPMKGHSHVYWYRQLPEEGLKFMVYLQKENIIDESGMPKERFSAEFPKEGPSILRIQQVVRGDSAAYFCASSPNSITQVTGNTIYFGEGSWLTVV.

The chain is built from TRBV7-2 and TRBJ2-3; D is unclear. The CDR3 runs to 16 residues. The ends were cut back, 5 bases at V and 1 base at J, with 16 bases in the middle. From germline, CDR1 is SGHTA and CDR2 FQGNSA. The CDR3 is CASSPNRNPGTDTQYF. The CDR3 DNA is TGTGCCAGCAGCCCGAACCGAAACCCGGGCACAGATACGCAGTATTTT.

The gene calls are TRBV19 and TRBJ2-1; D possibly corresponds to TRBD2 (5 bases). V shed 6 bases and J shed 10 bases, with 19 bases lying between them. Per the germline V gene, CDR1 is LNHDA and CDR2 is SQIVND (reference sequence). This CDR3 is 14 amino acids long. CDR3 region: CASRSLLGAGEQFF. The CDR3 coding sequence is TGTGCCAGTAGGTCCTTACTAGGAGCAGGAGAGCAGTTCTTC.

The chain has TRBV5-1 and TRBJ1-1; D is possibly TRBD1 (5 bases). V lost 1 base to trimming and J lost 1 base, with 11 bases between them. Germline V gives CDR1 SGHRS, CDR2 YFSETQ. This CDR3 has 15 residues. The CDR3 DNA follows: TGCGCCAGCAGCTTGAACACAGGAGCGAACACTGAAGCTTTCTTT. As protein: CASSLNTGANTEAFF.

This clone was observed a handful of times. The chain links TRBV30 to TRBJ1-5, with D maybe TRBD1 (6 bases). The CDR3 is made up of 13 amino acids. CDR1 and CDR2 from the germline V gene are GTSNPN and SVGIG (reference sequence). V was cut by 2 bases and J by 4 bases, with 9 bases left in between. The CDR3 DNA is TGTGCCTGGAGTACACAGGGAAATCAGCCCCAGCATTTT. Its protein product is CAWSTQGNQPQHF.

This clone was seen only once. The chain couples TRBV11-3 to TRBJ1-4; 9 bases align to TRBD1. The CDR3 runs to 12 residues. CDR1 and CDR2 (germline): SGHNT, YENEEA. J was trimmed by 8 bases and V by 9 bases; bases with no gene match: 4. The CDR3 nucleotides read TGTGCCAGACACAGGGGGCGGGAAAAACTGTTTTTT. Encoded protein: CARHRGREKLFF.

This clone was counted a few times. One end of the junction is discordant with germline, which a read error may explain. The J gene is TRBJ1-5, the V gene TRBV11-2, with 7 bases identical to TRBD1. CDR3 length: 14 amino acids. CDR1 and CDR2 (germline): SGHAT, FQNNGV. This CDR3 reads CASSLEGGNQPQHF. DNA for the CDR3: TGTGCCAGCAGCTTAGAAGGGGGCAACCAGCCCCAGCATTTT.

V gene TRBV30 combines with J gene TRBJ1-1; D remains unclear. V gave up 0 bases and J gave up 1 base, with 9 bases separating them. The CDR3 runs to 14 residues. Looked up from germline, CDR1 is GTSNPN and CDR2 is SVGIG (reference sequence). This CDR3 is CAWSVPLWNTEAFF. The CDR3 coding sequence is TGTGCCTGGAGTGTACCACTCTGGAACACTGAAGCTTTCTTT.

J is TRBJ2-5 and V is TRBV5-4; a weak D match, TRBD1 (6 bases). The germline gives CDR1 SGHNT, CDR2 YYREEE (reference sequence). The CDR3 totals 15 residues. The ends were cut back, 2 bases at V and 4 bases at J, with 15 bases in the middle. CDR3: CASSLGGTGRETQYF. The CDR3 nucleotides are TGTGCCAGCAGCTTAGGGGGAACAGGGAGAGAGACCCAGTACTTC.

This clone was recorded a few times. V is TRBV7-2 and J is TRBJ2-3; a weak D match, TRBD1 (5 bases). The germline gives CDR1 SGHTA, CDR2 FQGNSA. Trimming took off 1 base at V and 3 bases at J, with 11 bases between the two ends. The CDR3 runs to 15 residues. This chain's CDR3 is CASSLEGVGTDTQYF. The CDR3, as DNA: TGTGCCAGCAGCTTAGAAGGGGTGGGGACAGATACGCAGTATTTT. The full variable domain, in which reference TRBV7-2 and TRBJ2-3 provide the parts outside the CDR3, is GAGVSQSPSNKVTEKGKDVELRCDPISGHTALYWYRQSLGQGLEFLIYFQGNSAPDKSGLPSDRFSAERTGGSVSTLTIQRTQQEDSAVYLCASSLEGVGTDTQYFGPGTRLTVL.